The clone carrying this TCR beta chain is large (0.1 to 1%) in the sample. The protocol was immunoSEQ multiplex PCR, while the TCRdb copy is restricted to in-frame clones and leaves out a portion. The table records about 31,000 clones, around nine tenths of them present only once. The data stem from a study of T cell changes during pregnancy in multiple sclerosis. The receptor's source is a female donor with multiple sclerosis, enrolled in a pregnancy study. The sample consisted of CD8+ T cells from peripheral blood mononuclear cells, taken in the second trimester of pregnancy.

The CDR3 is CASSLIGWGQGMVTDTQYF. The DNA of the CDR3 is TGTGCCAGCAGCTTAATCGGCTGGGGACAGGGAATGGTCACAGATACGCAGTATTTT. The chain has TRBV11-2 and TRBJ2-3; TRBD1 matches at 9 bases. Germline V CDR1 and CDR2: SGHAT, FQNNGV. The CDR3 runs to 19 residues. V gave up 2 bases and J gave up 2 bases; unmatched junction bases: 14.